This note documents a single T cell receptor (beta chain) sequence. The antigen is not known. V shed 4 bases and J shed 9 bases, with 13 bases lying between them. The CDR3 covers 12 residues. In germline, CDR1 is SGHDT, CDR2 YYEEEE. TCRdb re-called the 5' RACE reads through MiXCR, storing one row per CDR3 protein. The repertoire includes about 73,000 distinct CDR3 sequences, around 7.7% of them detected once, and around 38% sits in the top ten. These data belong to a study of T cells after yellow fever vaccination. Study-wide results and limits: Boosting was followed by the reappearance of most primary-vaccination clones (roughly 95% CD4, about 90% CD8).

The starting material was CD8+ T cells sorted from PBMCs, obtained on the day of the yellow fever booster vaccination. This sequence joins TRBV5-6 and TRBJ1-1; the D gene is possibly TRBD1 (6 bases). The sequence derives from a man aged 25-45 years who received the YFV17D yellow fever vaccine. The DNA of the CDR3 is TGTGCCAGCAGCCCCGCAGGGGACCAAGCTTTCTTT. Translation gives CASSPAGDQAFF.